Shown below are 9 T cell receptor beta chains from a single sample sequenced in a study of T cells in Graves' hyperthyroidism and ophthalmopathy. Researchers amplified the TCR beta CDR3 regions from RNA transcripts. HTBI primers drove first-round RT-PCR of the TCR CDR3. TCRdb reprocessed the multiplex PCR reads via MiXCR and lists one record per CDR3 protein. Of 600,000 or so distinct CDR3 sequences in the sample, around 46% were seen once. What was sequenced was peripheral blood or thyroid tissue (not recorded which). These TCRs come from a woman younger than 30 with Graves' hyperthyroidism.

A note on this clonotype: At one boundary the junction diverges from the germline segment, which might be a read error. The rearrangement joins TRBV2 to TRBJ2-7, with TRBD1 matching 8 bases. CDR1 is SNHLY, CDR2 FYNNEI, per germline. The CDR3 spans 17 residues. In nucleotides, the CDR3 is TGTGCCAGCAGTGATGAGGACAGGGATTCGGGCTCCTACAAGCAGTACTTC. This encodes CASSDEDRDSGSYKQYF.

This chain's CDR3 is CSARQAVQPQHF. CDR3 DNA: TGCAGCGCTAGACAGGCGGTTCAGCCCCAGCATTTT. The chain is built from TRBV29-1 and TRBJ1-5; D is perhaps TRBD1 (6 bases). This CDR3 comprises 12 residues. Trimming stripped 7 bases from V and 6 bases from J, with 13 bases between. The germline V gene encodes CDR1 SQVTM and CDR2 ANQGSEA.

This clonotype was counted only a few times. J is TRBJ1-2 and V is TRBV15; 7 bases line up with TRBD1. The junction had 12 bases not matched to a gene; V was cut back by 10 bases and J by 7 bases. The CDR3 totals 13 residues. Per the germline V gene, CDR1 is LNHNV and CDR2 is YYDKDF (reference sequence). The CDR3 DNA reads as TGTGCCAGCTCACCCCAGGGGGAGCGTGGCTACACCTTC. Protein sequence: CASSPQGERGYTF.

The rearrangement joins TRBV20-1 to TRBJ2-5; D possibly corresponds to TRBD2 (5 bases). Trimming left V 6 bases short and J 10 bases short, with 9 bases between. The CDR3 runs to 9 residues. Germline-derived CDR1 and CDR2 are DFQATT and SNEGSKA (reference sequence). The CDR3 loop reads CSAKEGQYF. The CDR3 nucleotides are TGCAGTGCAAAAGAGGGCCAGTACTTC.

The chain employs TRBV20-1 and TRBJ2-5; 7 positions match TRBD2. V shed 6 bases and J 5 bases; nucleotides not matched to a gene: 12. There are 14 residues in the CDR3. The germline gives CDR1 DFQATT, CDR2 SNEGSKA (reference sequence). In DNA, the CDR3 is TGCAGTGCCCTGGCCGGGGGGAGAGGGGAGACCCAGTACTTC. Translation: CSALAGGRGETQYF.

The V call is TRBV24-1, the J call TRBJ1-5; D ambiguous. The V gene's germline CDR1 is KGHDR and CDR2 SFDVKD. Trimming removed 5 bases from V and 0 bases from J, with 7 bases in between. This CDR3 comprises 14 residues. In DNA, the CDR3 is TGTGCCACCAGTGGCTCGAATAGCAATCAGCCCCAGCATTTT. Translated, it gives CATSGSNSNQPQHF.

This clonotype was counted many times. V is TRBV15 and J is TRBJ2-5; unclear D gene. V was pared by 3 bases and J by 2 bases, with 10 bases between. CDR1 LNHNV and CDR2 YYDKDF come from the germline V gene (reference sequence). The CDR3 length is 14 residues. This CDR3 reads CATSSVVTQETQYF. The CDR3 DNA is TGTGCCACCAGCAGTGTTGTAACTCAAGAGACCCAGTACTTC.

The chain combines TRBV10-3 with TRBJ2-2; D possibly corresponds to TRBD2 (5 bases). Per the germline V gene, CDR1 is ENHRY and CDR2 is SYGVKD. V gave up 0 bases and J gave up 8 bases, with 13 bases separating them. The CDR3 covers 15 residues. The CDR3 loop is CAISESLGIPGELFF. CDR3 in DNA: TGTGCCATCAGTGAGTCACTAGGGATCCCTGGGGAGCTGTTTTTT.

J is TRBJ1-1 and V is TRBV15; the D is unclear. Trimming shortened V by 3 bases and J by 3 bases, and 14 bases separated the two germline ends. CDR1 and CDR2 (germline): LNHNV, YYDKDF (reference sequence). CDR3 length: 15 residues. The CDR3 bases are TGTGCCACCAGCAGGGAGGGTGGTATAGACACTGAAGCTTTCTTT. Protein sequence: CATSREGGIDTEAFF.